The sequence of this T cell receptor (beta chain) was determined in a study of spatial heterogeneity in lung cancer. Findings and caveats of the study: There was tracking of ubiquitous and regional nonsynonymous mutations by the respective counts of ubiquitous and regional expanded TCRs. Counts of expanded alpha and beta TCRs within tumors tracked the tumor nonsynonymous mutation count.

Judged by abundance, this clonotype is medium-sized (0.01 to 0.1%). What it recognizes is unknown. In a library made to pick up alpha chains, this beta chain is a stray read with a size that means little. Trimming removed 0 bases at V and 6 bases at J, with 11 bases between. Germline V gives CDR1 ENHRY, CDR2 SYGVKD. The CDR3 extends over 14 amino acids. Every TCR cDNA molecule bore its own unique molecular identifier. TCRdb re-called the 5' RACE reads through MiXCR, storing one row per CDR3 protein. This sample has some 10,000 distinct CDR3 sequences, with 6% to 6.5% found just once. As for time point: sample taken at primary tumor resection. The donors, about 78 patients with untreated early-stage non-small cell lung cancer, provided the samples. Tumor, nontumor lung or frozen PBMC supplied whole RNA that was sequenced unsorted.

The chain links TRBV10-3 to TRBJ1-1; D is uncertain. The sample in question was lung tumor tissue, obtained at surgery. This receptor was taken from a male donor with early-stage non-small cell lung cancer. The CDR3 spells CAISESWEGSEAFF. CDR3 DNA sequence: TGTGCCATCAGTGAGTCGTGGGAGGGCTCTGAAGCTTTCTTT.